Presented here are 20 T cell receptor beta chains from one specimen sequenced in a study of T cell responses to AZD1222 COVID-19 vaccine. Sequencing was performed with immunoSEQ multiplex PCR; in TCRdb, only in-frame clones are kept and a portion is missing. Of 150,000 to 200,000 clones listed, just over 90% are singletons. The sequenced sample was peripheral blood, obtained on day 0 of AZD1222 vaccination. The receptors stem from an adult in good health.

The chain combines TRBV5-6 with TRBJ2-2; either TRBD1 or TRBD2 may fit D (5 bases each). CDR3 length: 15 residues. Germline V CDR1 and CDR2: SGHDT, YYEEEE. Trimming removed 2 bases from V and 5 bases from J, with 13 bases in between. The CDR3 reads CASSFGGLGTGELFF. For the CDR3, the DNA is TGTGCCAGCAGCTTTGGGGGATTGGGGACCGGGGAGCTGTTTTTT.

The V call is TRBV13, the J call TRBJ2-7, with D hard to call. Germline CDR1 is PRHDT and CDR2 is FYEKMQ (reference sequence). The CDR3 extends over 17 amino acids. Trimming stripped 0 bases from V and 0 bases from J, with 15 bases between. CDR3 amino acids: CASSLGTALRSSYEQYF. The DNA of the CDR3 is TGTGCCAGCAGCTTAGGCACCGCATTACGGAGCTCCTACGAGCAGTACTTC.

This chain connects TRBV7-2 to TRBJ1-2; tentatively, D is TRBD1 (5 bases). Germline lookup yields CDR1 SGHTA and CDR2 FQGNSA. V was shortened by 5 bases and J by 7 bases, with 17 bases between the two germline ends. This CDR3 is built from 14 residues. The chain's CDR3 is CASSGVGRERGYTF. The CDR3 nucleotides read TGTGCCAGCAGCGGTGTTGGCAGGGAGCGTGGCTACACCTTC.

The CDR3 sequence is CASSIQAGEGGELFF. DNA of the CDR3: TGTGCCAGTAGTATTCAGGCGGGGGAGGGCGGGGAGCTGTTTTTT. The rearrangement joins TRBV19 to TRBJ2-2, with 7 bases fitting TRBD2. Germline V gives CDR1 LNHDA, CDR2 SQIVND (reference sequence). The trim removed 3 bases at V and 7 bases at J, leaving 8 bases unmatched. CDR3 size: 15 residues.

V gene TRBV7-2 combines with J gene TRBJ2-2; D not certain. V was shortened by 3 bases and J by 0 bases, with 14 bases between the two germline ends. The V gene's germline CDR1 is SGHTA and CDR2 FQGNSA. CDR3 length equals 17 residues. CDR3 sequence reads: CASSFPNSSPNTGELFF. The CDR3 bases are TGTGCCAGCAGCTTCCCAAACAGTTCTCCGAACACCGGGGAGCTGTTTTTT.

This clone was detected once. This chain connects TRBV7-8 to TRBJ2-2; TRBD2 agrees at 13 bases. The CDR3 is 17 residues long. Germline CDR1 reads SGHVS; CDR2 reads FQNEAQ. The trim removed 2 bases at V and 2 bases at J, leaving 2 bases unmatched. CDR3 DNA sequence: TGTGCCAGCAGCTTAAGACTAGCGGGGGGAAACACCGGGGAGCTGTTTTTT. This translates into CASSLRLAGGNTGELFF.

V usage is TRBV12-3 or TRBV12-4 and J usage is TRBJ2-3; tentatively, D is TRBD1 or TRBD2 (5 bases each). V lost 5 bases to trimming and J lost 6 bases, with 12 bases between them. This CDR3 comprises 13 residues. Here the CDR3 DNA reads TGTGCCAGCAGTACCTCGGGGCGGGATACGCAGTATTTT. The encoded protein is CASSTSGRDTQYF.

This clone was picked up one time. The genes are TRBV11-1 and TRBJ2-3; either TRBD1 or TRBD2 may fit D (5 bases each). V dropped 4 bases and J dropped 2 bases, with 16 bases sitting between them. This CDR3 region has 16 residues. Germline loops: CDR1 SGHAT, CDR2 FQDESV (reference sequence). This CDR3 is CASSYIPGPSTDTQYF. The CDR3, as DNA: TGTGCCAGCAGCTATATTCCGGGACCGTCCACAGATACGCAGTATTTT. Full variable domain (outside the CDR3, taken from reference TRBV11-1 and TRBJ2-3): EAEVAQSPRYKITEKSQAVAFWCDPISGHATLYWYRQILGQGPELLVQFQDESVVDDSQLPKDRFSAERLKGVDSTLKIQPAELGDSAMYLCASSYIPGPSTDTQYFGPGTRLTVL.

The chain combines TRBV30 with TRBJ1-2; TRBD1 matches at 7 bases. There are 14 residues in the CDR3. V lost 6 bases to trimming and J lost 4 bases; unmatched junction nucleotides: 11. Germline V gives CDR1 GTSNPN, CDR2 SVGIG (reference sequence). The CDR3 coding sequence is TGTGCCTGTAAGGGACAGTCGAGTTGCTATGGCTACACCTTC. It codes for CACKGQSSCYGYTF.

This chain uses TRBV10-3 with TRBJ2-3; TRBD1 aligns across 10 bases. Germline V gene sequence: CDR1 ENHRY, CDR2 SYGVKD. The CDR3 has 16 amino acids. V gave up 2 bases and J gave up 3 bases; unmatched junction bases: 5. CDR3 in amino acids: CAISETGTGVTDTQYF. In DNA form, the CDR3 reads TGTGCCATCAGTGAGACAGGGACAGGGGTTACAGATACGCAGTATTTT.

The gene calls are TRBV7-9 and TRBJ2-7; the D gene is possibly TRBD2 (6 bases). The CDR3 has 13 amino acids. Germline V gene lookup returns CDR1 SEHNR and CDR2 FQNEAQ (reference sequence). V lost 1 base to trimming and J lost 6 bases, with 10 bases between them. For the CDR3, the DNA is TGTGCCAGCAGCTTAGAGGCGGGAAGCGAGCAGTACTTC. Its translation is CASSLEAGSEQYF.

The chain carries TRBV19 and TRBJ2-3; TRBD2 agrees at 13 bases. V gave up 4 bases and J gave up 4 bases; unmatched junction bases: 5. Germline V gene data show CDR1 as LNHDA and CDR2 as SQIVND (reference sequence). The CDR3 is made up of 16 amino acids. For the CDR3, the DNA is TGTGCCAGTAGTAGAGGGGGGACTAGCGGGGCAGATACGCAGTATTTT. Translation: CASSRGGTSGADTQYF.

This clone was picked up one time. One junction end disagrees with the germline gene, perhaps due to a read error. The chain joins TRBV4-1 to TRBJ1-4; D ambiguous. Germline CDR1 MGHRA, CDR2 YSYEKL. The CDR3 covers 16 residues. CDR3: CASSQETLATNEKLFF. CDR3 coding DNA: TGCGCCAGCAGTCAAGAAACCCTGGCAACTAATGAAAAACTGTTTTTT.

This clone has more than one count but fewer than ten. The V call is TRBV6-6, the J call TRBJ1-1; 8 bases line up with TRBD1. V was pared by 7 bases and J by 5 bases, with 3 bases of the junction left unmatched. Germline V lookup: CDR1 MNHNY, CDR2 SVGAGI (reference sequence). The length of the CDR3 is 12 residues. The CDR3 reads CASNQGATEAFF. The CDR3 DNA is TGTGCCAGCAATCAGGGGGCGACTGAAGCTTTCTTT.

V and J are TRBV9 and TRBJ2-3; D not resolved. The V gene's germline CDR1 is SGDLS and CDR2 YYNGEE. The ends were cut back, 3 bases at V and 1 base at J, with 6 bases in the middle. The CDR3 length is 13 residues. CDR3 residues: CASSEWGTDTQYF. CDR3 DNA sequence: TGTGCCAGCAGCGAGTGGGGCACAGATACGCAGTATTTT.

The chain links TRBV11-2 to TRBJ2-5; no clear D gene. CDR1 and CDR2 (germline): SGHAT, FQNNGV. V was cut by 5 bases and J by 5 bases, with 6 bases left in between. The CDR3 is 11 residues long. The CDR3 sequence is CASSLGETQYF. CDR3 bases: TGTGCCAGCAGCCTAGGGGAGACCCAGTACTTC.

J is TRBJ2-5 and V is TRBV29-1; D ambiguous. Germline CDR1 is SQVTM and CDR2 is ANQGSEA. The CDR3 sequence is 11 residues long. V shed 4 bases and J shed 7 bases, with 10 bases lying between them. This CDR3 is CSVGEPGTQYF. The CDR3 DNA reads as TGCAGCGTTGGGGAACCGGGGACCCAGTACTTC. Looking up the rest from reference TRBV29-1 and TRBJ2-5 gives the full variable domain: SAVISQKPSRDICQRGTSLTIQCQVDSQVTMMFWYRQQPGQSLTLIATANQGSEATYESGFVIDKFPISRPNLTFSTLTVSNMSPEDSSIYLCSVGEPGTQYFGPGTRLLVL.

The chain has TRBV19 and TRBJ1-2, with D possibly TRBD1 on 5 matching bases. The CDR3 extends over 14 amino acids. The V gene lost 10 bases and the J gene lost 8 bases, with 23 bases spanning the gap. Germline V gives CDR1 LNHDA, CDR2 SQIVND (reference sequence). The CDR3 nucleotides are TGTGCCACCGGGACCCCAGAGAGGGGTTCGGGCTACACCTTC. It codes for CATGTPERGSGYTF. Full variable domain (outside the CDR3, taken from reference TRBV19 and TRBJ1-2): DGGITQSPKYLFRKEGQNVTLSCEQNLNHDAMYWYRQDPGQGLRLIYYSQIVNDFQKGDIAEGYSVSREKKESFPLTVTSAQKNPTAFYLCATGTPERGSGYTFGSGTRLTVV.

CDR3 nucleotide sequence: TGTGCCAGCAGTTACTTCGCCCAGGGGGCGCGAAACGAGCAGTTCTTC. It yields the protein CASSYFAQGARNEQFF. The J gene is TRBJ2-1, the V gene TRBV6-5; TRBD1 matches at 8 bases. Germline CDR1 MNHEY, CDR2 SVGAGI. Unmatched junction bases numbered 12, after V lost 1 base and J lost 10 bases. This CDR3 spans 16 amino acids.

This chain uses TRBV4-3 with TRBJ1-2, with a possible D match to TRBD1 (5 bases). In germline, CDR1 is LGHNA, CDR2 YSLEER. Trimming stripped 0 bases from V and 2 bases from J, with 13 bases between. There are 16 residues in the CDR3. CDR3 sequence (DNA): TGCGCCAGCAGCCAAGATCAAGGGGAGGTAAACTATGGCTACACCTTC. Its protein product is CASSQDQGEVNYGYTF.